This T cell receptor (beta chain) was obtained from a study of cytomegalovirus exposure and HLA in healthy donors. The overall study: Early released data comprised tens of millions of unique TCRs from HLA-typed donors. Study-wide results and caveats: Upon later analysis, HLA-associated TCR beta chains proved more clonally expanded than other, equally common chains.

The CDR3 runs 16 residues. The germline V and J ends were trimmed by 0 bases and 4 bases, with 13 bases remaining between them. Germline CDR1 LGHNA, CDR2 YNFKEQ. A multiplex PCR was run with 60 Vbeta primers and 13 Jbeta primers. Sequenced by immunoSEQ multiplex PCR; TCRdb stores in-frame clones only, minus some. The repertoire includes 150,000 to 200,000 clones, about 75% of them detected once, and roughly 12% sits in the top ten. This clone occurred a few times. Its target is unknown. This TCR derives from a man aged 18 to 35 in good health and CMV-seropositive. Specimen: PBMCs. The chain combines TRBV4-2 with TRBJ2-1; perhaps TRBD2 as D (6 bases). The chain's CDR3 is CASSQDRGRGYNEQFF. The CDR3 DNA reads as TGTGCCAGCAGCCAAGATCGGGGGAGAGGGTACAATGAGCAGTTCTTC.